The T cell receptor beta chain under discussion was sequenced for a study of blood T cells in healthy people across ages. At the level of the study: Template-switching capture recovered about one barcoded beta molecule per two T cells. Broader study findings: Diversity figures derived from one million T cells were judged to underestimate the true value. Versus aged donors, long-lived donors had higher diversity and more naive CD4+ cells.

This clonotype appeared a few times. Its specificity is unknown. Isolation of PBMCs gave at least 7 million cells per sample. Trimming cost V 3 bases and J 6 bases; bases outside gene matches: 10. CDR1 and CDR2 from the germline V gene are SGHRS and YFSETQ. The CDR3 spans 15 residues. Primed by a sample-barcoded 5' primer and a J-beta primer mix, a second PCR proceeded for about 7 to 12 cycles. One entry per CDR3 protein results from TCRdb running MiXCR on the 5' RACE reads. Among 850,000 to 1,300,000 distinct CDR3 sequences listed, 35% to 55% were seen once. V gene TRBV5-1 combines with J gene TRBJ2-3, with TRBD2 identical over 7 bases. The source material was blood. This clonotype was obtained from an older woman in good health. The CDR3 DNA sequence: TGCGCCAGCAGCTGGTCGGGAGGACCACCGGATACGCAGTATTTT. It yields the protein CASSWSGGPPDTQYF.